The clone carrying this T cell receptor (beta chain) occurred a few times. The antigen is unknown. Mouse gene names and germline throughout. The sequenced fragment ends 1 residue before the CDR3 boundary, so the rest is inferred from the germline J gene. This specimen comes from a study of tissue T cells after allogeneic stem cell transplantation. Libraries were prepared by immunoSEQ multiplex PCR; TCRdb keeps only in-frame clonotypes and omits some of them. Of more than 4,500 clones listed, 30% to 40% are singletons. Sample time point: mouse harvest day 14 after allogeneic transplant. Tail vein injection delivered 10^7 T-cell-depleted bone marrow cells and 10^6 splenic CD5+ T cells. Study outcomes and limitations: Anatomically similar tissues had similar TCR repertoires within each patient. Only a limited share of tissue TCRs appeared in blood or spleen. Motif-based clustering found tissue-specific repertoire signatures shared across patients, though few clones were shared.

CDR3 length: 16 residues. The germline CDR1 and CDR2 sequences are NSHNY and SYGAGN. The J segment lost 2 bases and the V segment lost 0 bases, leaving 5 bases of the junction unmatched. Sequencing was performed on skin. The chain is built from TRBV13-1 and TRBJ2-5, with 8 bases lining up with TRBD2. The sequence came from a female BALB/c mouse given C57BL/6 T cells with graft-versus-host disease after an allogeneic hematopoietic cell transplant. CDR3 loop: CASSDAAGGSQDTQYF. CDR3 DNA (partial): TGTGCCAGCAGTGATGCTGCTGGGGGGTCCCAAGACACCCAGTAC.